This passage covers 3 T cell receptor beta chains from one sample sequenced in a study of blood T cells in healthy people across ages. Together with a sample-barcoded 5' primer, a J-beta primer mix was included in a second PCR lasting 7 to 11 cycles. TCRdb analysed the 5' RACE reads with MiXCR anew, one entry per CDR3 protein. The sample lists some 1.4 million distinct CDR3 sequences; roughly 40% were seen once. The specimen was blood. The receptors originated from a woman aged 18-35 years in good health.

V usage is TRBV11-2 and J usage is TRBJ2-3; 11 positions match TRBD2. CDR3 length equals 16 residues. The germline gives CDR1 SGHAT, CDR2 FQNNGV. V gave up 3 bases and J gave up 0 bases; unmatched junction bases: 2. CDR3 in DNA: TGTGCCAGCAGCTTGACTAGCGGGGCTAGCACAGATACGCAGTATTTT. This encodes CASSLTSGASTDTQYF. Supplemented by reference TRBV11-2 and TRBJ2-3, the full variable domain reads EAGVAQSPRYKIIEKRQSVAFWCNPISGHATLYWYQQILGQGPKLLIQFQNNGVVDDSQLPKDRFSAERLKGVDSTLKIQPAKLEDSAVYLCASSLTSGASTDTQYFGPGTRLTVL.

This clonotype was counted at least ten times. The CDR3 DNA reads as TGTGCCATCAAGGGAGGCAGTCAAGAGACCCAGTACTTC. Amino acids: CAIKGGSQETQYF. The chain links TRBV10-3 to TRBJ2-5, with a weak D call TRBD2 (6 bases). CDR3 length: 13 residues. The germline V and J ends were trimmed by 7 bases and 2 bases, with 11 bases remaining between them. Germline values: CDR1 ENHRY, CDR2 SYGVKD.

The chain carries TRBV3-1 and TRBJ1-2, with D possibly matching TRBD1 (6 bases). This CDR3 is built from 14 residues. Germline V gene data show CDR1 as LGHDT and CDR2 as YNNKEL (reference sequence). V was shortened by 3 bases and J by 9 bases, with 17 bases between the two germline ends. The CDR3 nucleotides are TGTGCCAGCAGCCAGGGGGGCAGTAGAGTTCGCTACACCTTC. Encoded protein: CASSQGGSRVRYTF.